This entry lists 2 T cell receptor beta chains sequenced from one sample in a study of cytomegalovirus exposure and HLA in healthy donors. The PCR ran on 60 Vbeta and 13 Jbeta primers. Some clones are missing from TCRdb's copy, which holds only in-frame ones; the method was immunoSEQ multiplex PCR. The sample contains about 130,000 clones, around 85% of which appear only once. The source material was PBMCs. These receptors all stem from a man between 18 and 29 years old in good health and CMV-seropositive.

The chain uses TRBV5-1 and TRBJ2-3, with D perhaps matching TRBD1 (5 bases). Trimming pared 4 bases from V and 2 bases from J, leaving 11 bases between. This CDR3 is 14 amino acids long. Germline CDR1 is SGHRS and CDR2 is YFSETQ. The CDR3 nucleotides read TGCGCCAGCAGCCTCGGACACTACACAGATACGCAGTATTTT. Its translation is CASSLGHYTDTQYF.

The chain joins TRBV4-3 to TRBJ2-7; no definite D call. Germline assignment: CDR1 LGHNA and CDR2 YSLEER. The CDR3 consists of 14 residues. V dropped 1 base and J dropped 1 base, with 8 bases sitting between them. The CDR3 coding sequence is TGCGCCAGCAGCCAAGGGGCAGAGTCCTACGAGCAGTACTTC. Its translation is CASSQGAESYEQYF.